Detailed here is one T cell receptor (beta chain). Its matching antigen is unknown. The CDR3 length is 15 residues. V was shortened by 0 bases and J by 6 bases, with 9 bases between the two germline ends. In germline, CDR1 is MNHEY, CDR2 SVGAGI. The data stem from a study of cytomegalovirus exposure and HLA in healthy donors. Study-wide results and limits: A few chains tied to CMV proved CMV antigen-specific in vitro. Overall, roughly 170 TCR beta chains were annotated as cytomegalovirus-associated. The classifier was said to identify cytomegalovirus status with high specificity and sensitivity. Clusters of TCRs from the first cohort tended to co-occur in the 90 to 150 validation repertoires (as a later analysis found).

Profiled with immunoSEQ multiplex PCR; TCRdb holds only in-frame clones, not every one. In the table there are 50,000 or so clones, roughly 90% of which are singletons. The rearrangement joins TRBV6-5 to TRBJ1-6, with D perhaps TRBD1 (5 bases). Input material: PBMCs. This receptor was taken from a woman aged 18-29 years in good health and CMV-seropositive. In DNA form, the CDR3 reads TGTGCCAGCAGTTACTCGGGCCAGGGTAATTCACCCCTCCACTTT. Protein product: CASSYSGQGNSPLHF.